A single sample is the source of the 30 T cell receptor beta chains below, sequenced in a study of shared clonotypes between healthy human individuals. TCRdb's table, derived via immunoSEQ multiplex PCR, lists solely in-frame clones and lacks some. The sample has some 1,100,000 clones, approximately 78% seen once. The sequenced sample was memory CD4+ T cells from PBMCs. As for subset: CD45RA-negative fraction. The receptors derive from a young man in good health. Some clones in this sample may be carry-over from other donors' samples.

The chain couples TRBV28 to TRBJ1-2; 10 bases are shared with TRBD1. Germline-derived CDR1 and CDR2 are MDHEN and SYDVKM. CDR3 length: 15 residues. V was clipped by 5 bases and J by 3 bases; unmatched bases: 6. CDR3 coding DNA: TGTGCCAGCAGTCAATCGGGGACAGGGGACTATGGCTACACCTTC. It encodes CASSQSGTGDYGYTF.

This clone was detected once. The chain joins TRBV30 to TRBJ1-5; D call uncertain. V lost 3 bases to trimming and J lost 1 base, with 13 bases between them. Germline CDR1 GTSNPN, CDR2 SVGIG (reference sequence). The length of the CDR3 is 15 residues. CDR3 sequence reads: CAWRRDPRSNQPQHF. CDR3 nucleotides: TGTGCCTGGAGGAGAGACCCGAGAAGCAATCAGCCCCAGCATTTT. The full variable domain, with the rest looked up from reference TRBV30 and TRBJ1-5, is SQTIHQWPATLVQPVGSPLSLECTVEGTSNPNLYWYRQAAGRGLQLLFYSVGIGQISSEVPQNLSASRPQDRQFILSSKKLLLSDSGFYLCAWRRDPRSNQPQHFGDGTRLSIL.

Only one count was recorded for this clone. The V call is TRBV10-3, the J call TRBJ2-6, with unresolved D. This CDR3 contains 15 residues. Between the trimmed V and J ends, which lost 3 bases and 0 bases, there was a span of 6 bases. CDR1 is ENHRY, CDR2 SYGVKD, per germline. The CDR3 region has the DNA TGTGCCATCAGTGACTCAGGCTCTGGGGCCAACGTCCTGACTTTC. Its protein product is CAISDSGSGANVLTF.

This clone was counted between two and nine times. This sequence joins TRBV23-1 and TRBJ1-5; a possible D gene is TRBD1 (5 bases). TRBV23-1 has ORF status, its function being uncertain. With 4 bases removed from V and 0 bases from J, the gap between germline ends came to 19 bases. This CDR3 is 18 amino acids long. CDR3 sequence reads: CASSPTARGAYSNQPQHF. CDR3 in DNA: TGCGCCAGCAGTCCCACGGCGCGGGGCGCCTATAGCAATCAGCCCCAGCATTTT.

The V and J genes are TRBV15 and TRBJ2-7, with 8 bases lining up with TRBD1. The CDR3 has 15 residues. V was clipped by 0 bases and J by 6 bases; unmatched bases: 7. CDR1 LNHNV and CDR2 YYDKDF come from the germline V gene (reference sequence). The CDR3 DNA sequence: TGTGCCACCAGCAGAGAGGCGCAGGGGGCGAGCGAGCAGTACTTC. As protein: CATSREAQGASEQYF.

A word on this clone: It may be a read error: a sequence one base away is much more abundant. The chain has TRBV13 and TRBJ2-2; D might be TRBD1 (7 bases). V lost 2 bases and J 7 bases, leaving 8 bases between the germline ends. Per germline, CDR1 PRHDT and CDR2 FYEKMQ (reference sequence). The length of the CDR3 is 13 residues. The CDR3 bases are TGTGCCAGCAGCTTACAGGGGGGCGGGGAGCTGTTTTTT. It codes for CASSLQGGGELFF.

CDR3 in amino acids: CASRIDGTNEKLFF. CDR3 nucleotide sequence: TGCGCCAGCAGAATAGACGGCACTAATGAAAAACTGTTTTTT. This rearrangement joins TRBV5-1 to TRBJ1-4; D gene unclear. CDR1 and CDR2 (germline): SGHRS, YFSETQ. The CDR3 runs to 14 residues. With 5 bases removed from V and 2 bases from J, the gap between germline ends came to 10 bases. The full variable domain, its missing parts supplied by reference TRBV5-1 and TRBJ1-4, is KAGVTQTPRYLIKTRGQQVTLSCSPISGHRSVSWYQQTPGQGLQFLFEYFSETQRNKGNFPGRFSGRQFSNSRSEMNVSTLELGDSALYLCASRIDGTNEKLFFGSGTQLSVL.

The chain employs TRBV5-1 and TRBJ2-2, with a tentative D call TRBD1 (6 bases). V was clipped by 4 bases and J by 5 bases, with 12 bases between them. The germline CDR1 and CDR2 sequences are SGHRS and YFSETQ. The CDR3 spans 14 residues. CDR3 loop: CASSGGEGTGELFF. DNA of the CDR3: TGCGCCAGCAGCGGGGGCGAGGGTACCGGGGAGCTGTTTTTT.

This clone was seen at least ten times. J is TRBJ1-1 and V is TRBV20-1; D gene uncertain. This CDR3 region has 11 residues. CDR1 is DFQATT and CDR2 is SNEGSKA in the germline V gene (reference sequence). The V end lost 7 bases, the J end lost 1 base, and 7 bases lay between the germline ends. As DNA, the CDR3 is TGCAGTGTACCCAGGAACACTGAAGCTTTCTTT. Translated, it gives CSVPRNTEAFF.

In this sample, this clone turned up a few times. V gene TRBV6-6 combines with J gene TRBJ2-1, with 12 bases that match TRBD2. J lost 15 bases, V lost 5 bases, and 5 bases had no gene match. The germline gives CDR1 MNHNY, CDR2 SVGAGI (reference sequence). This CDR3 spans 12 amino acids. The CDR3 bases are TGTGCCAGCAGTCAGACTAGCGGGAGACCGTTCTTC. Translation gives CASSQTSGRPFF.

CDR3: CAWSVPSLAKNIQYF. The CDR3 coding sequence is TGTGCCTGGAGTGTCCCGTCACTAGCCAAAAACATTCAGTACTTC. The rearrangement joins TRBV30 to TRBJ2-4; D is ambiguous. Germline assignment: CDR1 GTSNPN and CDR2 SVGIG (reference sequence). The CDR3 loop spans 15 amino acids. Trimming took off 0 bases at V and 0 bases at J, with 9 bases between the two ends.

The chain recombines TRBV6-5 with TRBJ2-7, with 7 bases that match TRBD2. Germline trimming cut 6 bases from V and 2 bases from J; bases unmatched to any gene: 4. The germline V gene has CDR1 MNHEY and CDR2 SVGAGI. The CDR3 loop spans 13 amino acids. CDR3 DNA: TGTGCCAGCAGGGCTAGCGGCGCCTACGAGCAGTACTTC. Translating it yields CASRASGAYEQYF.

This clone came up a few times. V and J are TRBV7-8 and TRBJ2-5; D is ambiguous. V was cut by 1 base and J by 2 bases, with 11 bases left in between. The CDR3 contains 15 residues. The germline CDR1 and CDR2 sequences are SGHVS and FQNEAQ. The CDR3 DNA reads as TGTGCCAGCAGCTTAGTGAAGACTGGACAAGAGACCCAGTACTTC. The encoded protein is CASSLVKTGQETQYF.

The gene calls are TRBV10-1 and TRBJ2-7, with TRBD1 matching 8 bases. The CDR3 covers 16 residues. The germline CDR1 and CDR2 sequences are WNHNN and SYGVQD (reference sequence). Losses at the gene ends were 7 bases for V and 4 bases for J; bases not matched to a gene: 15. In nucleotides, the CDR3 is TGCGCCAGCACCCATTTGACAGGGGTCCGGGGGTACGAGCAGTACTTC. Residues: CASTHLTGVRGYEQYF.

V and J are TRBV9 and TRBJ1-5, with 11 bases that match TRBD1. The V segment lost 3 bases and the J segment 1 base; nucleotides outside the gene matches: 9. CDR1 and CDR2 from the germline V gene are SGDLS and YYNGEE. CDR3 length equals 18 residues. CDR3 sequence: CASSAGQGAGGSNQPQHF. In nucleotides, the CDR3 is TGTGCCAGCAGCGCTGGACAGGGGGCAGGAGGAAGCAATCAGCCCCAGCATTTT.

There are a few counts of this clone. This chain links TRBV28 with TRBJ1-2; D gene uncertain. Trimming pared 5 bases from V and 13 bases from J, leaving 17 bases between. This CDR3 comprises 12 residues. The germline V gene encodes CDR1 MDHEN and CDR2 SYDVKM. The CDR3 sequence is CASSILQFSFTF. In nucleotides, the CDR3 is TGTGCCAGCAGTATTCTGCAGTTCTCATTCACCTTC.

V and J are TRBV30 and TRBJ2-5; 9 nucleotides line up with TRBD2. CDR1 GTSNPN and CDR2 SVGIG come from the germline V gene (reference sequence). CDR3 length equals 14 residues. V shed 3 bases, J shed 11 bases, and the junction held 13 bases outside the gene matches. DNA of the CDR3: TGTGCCTGGAGACGATCAGCGGGAGGATGGGAGCAGTACTTC. Amino acid sequence: CAWRRSAGGWEQYF.

This clone was seen once. The chain carries TRBV9 and TRBJ2-2; weak D call: TRBD1 (5 bases). The CDR3 is made up of 17 amino acids. Germline lookup yields CDR1 SGDLS and CDR2 YYNGEE. Trimming took off 0 bases at V and 4 bases at J, with 16 bases between the two ends. The CDR3 protein is CASSVERGGTSTGELFF. In DNA form, the CDR3 reads TGTGCCAGCAGCGTAGAAAGGGGCGGAACGAGCACCGGGGAGCTGTTTTTT. Based on the CDR3 plus reference TRBV9 and TRBJ2-2, the full variable domain is DSGVTQTPKHLITATGQRVTLRCSPRSGDLSVYWYQQSLDQGLQFLIQYYNGEERAKGNILERFSAQQFPDLHSELNLSSLELGDSALYFCASSVERGGTSTGELFFGEGSRLTVL.

The V gene is TRBV9, the J gene TRBJ2-3; TRBD2 matches 15 bases. V lost 4 bases, J lost 2 bases, and 5 bases stayed unmatched. The CDR3 consists of 17 residues. Germline V gene lookup returns CDR1 SGDLS and CDR2 YYNGEE. CDR3: CASSKGLAGGHTDTQYF. CDR3 coding DNA: TGTGCCAGCAGCAAGGGACTAGCGGGAGGTCACACAGATACGCAGTATTTT.

CDR3 DNA: TGCGCCAGCAGCCAAGAGTGGGGTGGGGGATGGCAGTTCTTC. Its protein is CASSQEWGGGWQFF. The chain links TRBV4-1 to TRBJ2-1; D tentatively reads TRBD1 or TRBD2 (5 bases each). Trimming stripped 0 bases from V and 12 bases from J, with 15 bases between. The CDR3 runs 14 residues. Looked up from germline, CDR1 is MGHRA and CDR2 is YSYEKL.

This clone was picked up many times. The chain employs TRBV5-1 and TRBJ2-3; D possibly corresponds to TRBD2 (6 bases). V lost 1 base and J 6 bases, leaving 15 bases between the germline ends. The CDR3 is made up of 15 amino acids. CDR1 SGHRS and CDR2 YFSETQ come from the germline V gene. CDR3 in amino acids: CASSLQAAGGDTQYF. The CDR3 bases are TGCGCCAGCAGCTTGCAAGCAGCTGGGGGGGATACGCAGTATTTT.

The gene calls are TRBV30 and TRBJ2-5; D is perhaps TRBD1 (6 bases). This CDR3 contains 12 residues. Germline V gene lookup returns CDR1 GTSNPN and CDR2 SVGIG (reference sequence). Trimming pared 7 bases from V and 2 bases from J, leaving 11 bases between. For the CDR3, the DNA is TGTGCCTATCGGGACAATCAAGAGACCCAGTACTTC. Its protein product is CAYRDNQETQYF.

Concerning this clone itself: This sequence may be a read error, since a much larger clone differs from it by one base. The V call is TRBV11-2, the J call TRBJ1-1; possible D gene TRBD1, 5 bases. Trimming left V 3 bases short and J 0 bases short, with 5 bases between. There are 13 residues in the CDR3. Germline assignment: CDR1 SGHAT and CDR2 FQNNGV. CDR3 bases: TGTGCCAGCAGCTTGGACATGAACACTGAAGCTTTCTTT. The encoded protein is CASSLDMNTEAFF.

The V gene is TRBV28, the J gene TRBJ2-1, with no clear D. Trimming took 3 bases from V and 10 from J, leaving 13 bases between them. The germline V gene has CDR1 MDHEN and CDR2 SYDVKM. The CDR3 covers 13 residues. CDR3 nucleotides: TGTGCCAGCAGTTTTGACGGTACTGGAGAGCAGTTCTTC. Amino acids: CASSFDGTGEQFF.

This rearrangement joins TRBV29-1 to TRBJ1-2; perhaps TRBD1 as D (5 bases). The length of the CDR3 is 12 residues. The germline gives CDR1 SQVTM, CDR2 ANQGSEA. Trimming took off 1 base at V and 7 bases at J, with 10 bases between the two ends. The CDR3 sequence: CSVEGGAGGYTF. DNA of the CDR3: TGCAGCGTTGAAGGGGGCGCGGGTGGCTACACCTTC.

About this clone: Other DNA sequences within the sample encode an identical CDR3. V and J are TRBV5-6 and TRBJ1-1, with 7 bases aligning to TRBD1. V lost 2 bases to trimming and J lost 1 base; unmatched junction nucleotides: 2. CDR1 is SGHDT, CDR2 YYEEEE, per germline. The CDR3 contains 14 residues. The CDR3 coding sequence is TGTGCCAGCAGCTTTCGACAGGGGAACACTGAAGCTTTCTTT. Translating it yields CASSFRQGNTEAFF.

V and J are TRBV4-2 and TRBJ2-1; TRBD2 agrees at 10 bases. This CDR3 has 14 amino acids. The J segment lost 9 bases and the V segment lost 5 bases, leaving 7 bases of the junction unmatched. The germline CDR1 and CDR2 sequences are LGHNA and YNFKEQ. The CDR3 region is CASSFQREGVEQFF. The DNA of the CDR3 is TGTGCCAGCAGCTTCCAGCGGGAGGGTGTTGAGCAGTTCTTC.

The sample holds one count of this clone. V and J are TRBV5-6 and TRBJ2-7, with D unclear. Germline CDR1 reads SGHDT; CDR2 reads YYEEEE. The CDR3 totals 12 residues. Trimming removed 1 base from V and 3 bases from J, with 5 bases in between. The CDR3 nucleotides are TGTGCCAGCAGCTTGACTCGCTACGAGCAGTACTTC. Protein sequence: CASSLTRYEQYF.

This clone counts as medium-sized. The genes are TRBV7-9 and TRBJ2-5; perhaps TRBD2 as D (6 bases). Germline CDR1 and CDR2: SEHNR and FQNEAQ (reference sequence). Trimming removed 4 bases at V and 5 bases at J, with 26 bases between. This CDR3 is 18 amino acids long. The CDR3 reads CASSWGWDSIKRQETQYF. The CDR3, as DNA: TGTGCCAGCAGCTGGGGCTGGGACTCTATAAAGCGTCAGGAGACCCAGTACTTC.

The chain links TRBV6-1 to TRBJ2-1; 13 bases align to TRBD2. V lost 8 bases, J lost 14 bases, and 12 bases stayed unmatched. This CDR3 contains 14 residues. Germline V gene lookup returns CDR1 MNHNS and CDR2 SASEGT. The CDR3 DNA reads as TGTGCCAGCCGGGCCGCGAGGACTAGCGGGAGTAAGTTCTTC. This gives the protein CASRAARTSGSKFF.